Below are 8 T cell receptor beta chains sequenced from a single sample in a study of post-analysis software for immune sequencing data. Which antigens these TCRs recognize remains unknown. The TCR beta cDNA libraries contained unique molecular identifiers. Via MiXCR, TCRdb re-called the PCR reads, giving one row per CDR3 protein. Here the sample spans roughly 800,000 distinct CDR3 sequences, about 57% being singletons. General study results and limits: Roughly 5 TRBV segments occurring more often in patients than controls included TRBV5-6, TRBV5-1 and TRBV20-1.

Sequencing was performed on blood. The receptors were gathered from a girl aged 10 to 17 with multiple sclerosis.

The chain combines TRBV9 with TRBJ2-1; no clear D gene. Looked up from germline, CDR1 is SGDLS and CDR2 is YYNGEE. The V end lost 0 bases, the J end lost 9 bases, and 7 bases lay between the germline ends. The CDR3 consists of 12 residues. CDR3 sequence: CASSVVSTEQFF. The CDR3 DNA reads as TGTGCCAGCAGCGTAGTGTCTACTGAGCAGTTCTTC.

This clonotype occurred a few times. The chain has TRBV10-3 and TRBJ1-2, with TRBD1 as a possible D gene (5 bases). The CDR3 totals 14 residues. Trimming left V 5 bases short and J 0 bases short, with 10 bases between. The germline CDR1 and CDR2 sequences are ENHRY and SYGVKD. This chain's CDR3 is CAISRQPSNYGYTF. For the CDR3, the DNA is TGTGCCATCAGTCGACAGCCATCTAACTATGGCTACACCTTC.

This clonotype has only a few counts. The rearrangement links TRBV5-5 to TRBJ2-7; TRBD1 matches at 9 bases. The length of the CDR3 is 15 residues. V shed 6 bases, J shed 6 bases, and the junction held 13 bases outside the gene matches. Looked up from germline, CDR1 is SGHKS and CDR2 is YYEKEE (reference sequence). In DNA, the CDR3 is TGTGCCAGCACCTTCTCTGGACAGGGGTTTCGCGAGCAGTACTTC. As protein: CASTFSGQGFREQYF.

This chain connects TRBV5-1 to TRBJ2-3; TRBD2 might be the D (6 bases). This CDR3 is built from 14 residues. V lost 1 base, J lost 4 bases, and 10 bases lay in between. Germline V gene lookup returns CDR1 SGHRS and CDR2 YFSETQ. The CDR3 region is CASSLPSVADTQYF. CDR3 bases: TGCGCCAGCAGCTTGCCTAGCGTCGCAGATACGCAGTATTTT.

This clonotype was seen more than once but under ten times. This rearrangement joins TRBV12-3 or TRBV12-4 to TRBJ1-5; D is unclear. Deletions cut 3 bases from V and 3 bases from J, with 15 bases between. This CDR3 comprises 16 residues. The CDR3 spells CASSLARARYNQPQHF. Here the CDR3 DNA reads TGTGCCAGCAGTTTGGCCAGAGCGAGGTACAATCAGCCCCAGCATTTT.

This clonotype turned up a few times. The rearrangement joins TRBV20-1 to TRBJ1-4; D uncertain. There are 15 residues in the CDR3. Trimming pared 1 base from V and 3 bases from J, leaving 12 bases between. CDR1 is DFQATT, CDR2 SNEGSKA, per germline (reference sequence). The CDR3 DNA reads TGCAGTGCTAGAGGGACGACGGAGCCTAATGAAAAACTGTTTTTT. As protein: CSARGTTEPNEKLFF.

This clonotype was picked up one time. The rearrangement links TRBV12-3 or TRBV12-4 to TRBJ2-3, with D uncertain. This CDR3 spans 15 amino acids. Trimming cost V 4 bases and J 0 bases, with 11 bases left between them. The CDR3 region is CASSSQLRSTDTQYF. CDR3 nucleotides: TGTGCCAGCAGTTCACAGCTGAGGAGCACAGATACGCAGTATTTT.

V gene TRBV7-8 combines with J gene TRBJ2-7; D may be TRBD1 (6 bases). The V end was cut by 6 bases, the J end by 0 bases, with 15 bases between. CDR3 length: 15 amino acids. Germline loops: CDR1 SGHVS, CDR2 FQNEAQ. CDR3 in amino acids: CASSQTGYRSYEQYF. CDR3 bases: TGTGCCAGCAGTCAGACAGGATATCGCTCCTACGAGCAGTACTTC.